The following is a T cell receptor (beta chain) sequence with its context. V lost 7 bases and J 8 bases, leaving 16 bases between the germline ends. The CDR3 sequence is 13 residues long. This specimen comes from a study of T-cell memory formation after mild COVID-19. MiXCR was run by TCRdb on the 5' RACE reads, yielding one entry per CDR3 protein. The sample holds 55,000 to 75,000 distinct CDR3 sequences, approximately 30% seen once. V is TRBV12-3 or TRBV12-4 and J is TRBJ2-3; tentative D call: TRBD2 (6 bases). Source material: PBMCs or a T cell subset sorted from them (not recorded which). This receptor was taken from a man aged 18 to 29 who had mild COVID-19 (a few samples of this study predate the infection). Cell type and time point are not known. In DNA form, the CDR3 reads TGTGCCAGCACCCCTGGGGGGTTGGGTACGCAGTATTTT. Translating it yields CASTPGGLGTQYF.